This T cell receptor beta chain is from a study of T cells after yellow fever vaccination. The CDR3 is 14 residues long. The V gene lost 0 bases and the J gene lost 4 bases, with 10 bases spanning the gap. Germline V gene data show CDR1 as SGHRS and CDR2 as YFSETQ. In TCRdb, the 5' RACE reads were re-called with MiXCR into one record per CDR3 protein. The sample lists 350,000 or so distinct CDR3 sequences, 8.1% seen once, with roughly 15% in the top ten. The TCR originated in a man aged 18 to 30 who received the YFV17D yellow fever vaccine. Specimen: PBMCs, collected approximately 47 days after the first yellow fever vaccination. The chain has TRBV5-1 and TRBJ2-5; D remains ambiguous. As DNA, the CDR3 is TGCGCCAGCAGCTTGGACCAGGCCGGAGAGACCCAGTACTTC. Amino acid sequence: CASSLDQAGETQYF.